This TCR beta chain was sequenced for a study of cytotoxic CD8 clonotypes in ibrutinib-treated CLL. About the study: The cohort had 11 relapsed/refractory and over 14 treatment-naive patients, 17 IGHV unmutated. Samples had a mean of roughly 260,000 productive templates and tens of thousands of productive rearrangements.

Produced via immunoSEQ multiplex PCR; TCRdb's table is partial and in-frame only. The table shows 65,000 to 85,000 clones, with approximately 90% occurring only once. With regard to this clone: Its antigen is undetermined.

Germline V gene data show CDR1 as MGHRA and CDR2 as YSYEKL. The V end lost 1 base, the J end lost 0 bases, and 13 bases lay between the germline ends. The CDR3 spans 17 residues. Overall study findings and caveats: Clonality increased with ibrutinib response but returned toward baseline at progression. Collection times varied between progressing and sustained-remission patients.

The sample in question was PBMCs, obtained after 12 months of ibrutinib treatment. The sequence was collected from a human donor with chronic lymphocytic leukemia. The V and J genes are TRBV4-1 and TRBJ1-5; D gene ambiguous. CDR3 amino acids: CASSQATLLGSNQPQHF. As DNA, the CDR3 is TGCGCCAGCAGCCAAGCGACACTTTTAGGTAGCAATCAGCCCCAGCATTTT.